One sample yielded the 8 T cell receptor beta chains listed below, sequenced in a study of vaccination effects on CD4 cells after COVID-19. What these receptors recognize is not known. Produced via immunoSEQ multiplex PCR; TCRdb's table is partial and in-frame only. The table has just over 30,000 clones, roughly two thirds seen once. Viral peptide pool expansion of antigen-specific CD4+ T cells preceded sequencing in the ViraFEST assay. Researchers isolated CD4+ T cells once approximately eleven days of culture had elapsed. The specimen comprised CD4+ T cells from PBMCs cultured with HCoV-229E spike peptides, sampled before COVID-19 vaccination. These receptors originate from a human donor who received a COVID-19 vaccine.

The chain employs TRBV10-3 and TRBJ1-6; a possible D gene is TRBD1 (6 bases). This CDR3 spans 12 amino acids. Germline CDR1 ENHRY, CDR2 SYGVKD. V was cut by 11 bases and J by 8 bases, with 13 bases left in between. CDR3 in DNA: TGTGCCTCGCGGGACACTTATTCACCCCTCCACTTT. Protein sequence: CASRDTYSPLHF.

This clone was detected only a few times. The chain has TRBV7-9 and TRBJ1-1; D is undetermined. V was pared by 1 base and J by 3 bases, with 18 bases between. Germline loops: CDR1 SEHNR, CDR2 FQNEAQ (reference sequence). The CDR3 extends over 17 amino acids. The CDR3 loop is CASSLVTLRDSDTEAFF. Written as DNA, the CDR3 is TGTGCCAGCAGCTTAGTTACTCTCCGGGATTCGGACACTGAAGCTTTCTTT.

The CDR3 spells CASSHGQGNEKLFF. CDR3 nucleotide sequence: TGTGCCAGCTCACACGGACAGGGGAATGAAAAACTGTTTTTT. The rearrangement links TRBV18 to TRBJ1-4; 9 bases fit TRBD1. V shed 4 bases, J shed 5 bases, and the junction held 2 bases outside the gene matches. Germline V gene data show CDR1 as KGHSH and CDR2 as LQKENI. The CDR3 loop spans 14 amino acids.

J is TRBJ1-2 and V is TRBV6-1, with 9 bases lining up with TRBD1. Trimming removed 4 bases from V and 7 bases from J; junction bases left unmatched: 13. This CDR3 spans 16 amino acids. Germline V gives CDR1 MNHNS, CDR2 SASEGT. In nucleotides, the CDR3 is TGTGCCAGCAGTGCCTCCTACTACAGGGGGCCGCGTGGCTACACCTTC. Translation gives CASSASYYRGPRGYTF.

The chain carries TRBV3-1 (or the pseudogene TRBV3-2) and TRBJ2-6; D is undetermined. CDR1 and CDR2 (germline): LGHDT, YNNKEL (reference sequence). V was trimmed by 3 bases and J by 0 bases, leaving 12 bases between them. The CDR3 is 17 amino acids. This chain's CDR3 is CASSQGNPSSGANVLTF. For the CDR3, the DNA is TGTGCCAGCAGCCAGGGGAATCCGAGCTCTGGGGCCAACGTCCTGACTTTC.

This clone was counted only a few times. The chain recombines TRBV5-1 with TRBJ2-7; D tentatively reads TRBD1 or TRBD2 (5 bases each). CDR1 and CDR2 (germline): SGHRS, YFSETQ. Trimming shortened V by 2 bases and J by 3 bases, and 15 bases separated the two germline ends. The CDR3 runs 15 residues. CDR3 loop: CASSFNGGEGYEQYF. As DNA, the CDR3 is TGCGCCAGCAGCTTTAATGGGGGAGAGGGCTACGAGCAGTACTTC.

The CDR3 is CASSTFGTASYEQYF. CDR3 in DNA: TGTGCCAGTAGTACATTTGGGACAGCCTCCTACGAGCAGTACTTC. The chain combines TRBV19 with TRBJ2-7; TRBD1 matches 7 bases. V shed 4 bases, J shed 0 bases, and the junction held 6 bases outside the gene matches. Germline assignment: CDR1 LNHDA and CDR2 SQIVND (reference sequence). This CDR3 has 15 amino acids. Filled out from reference TRBV19 and TRBJ2-7, the complete variable domain reads DGGITQSPKYLFRKEGQNVTLSCEQNLNHDAMYWYRQDPGQGLRLIYYSQIVNDFQKGDIAEGYSVSREKKESFPLTVTSAQKNPTAFYLCASSTFGTASYEQYFGPGTRLTVT.

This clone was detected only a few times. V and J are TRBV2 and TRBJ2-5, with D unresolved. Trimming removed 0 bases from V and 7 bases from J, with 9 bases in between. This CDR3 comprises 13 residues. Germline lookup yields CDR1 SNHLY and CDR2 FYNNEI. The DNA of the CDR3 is TGTGCCAGCAGTGAAGCCGAGACGCGGACCCAGTACTTC. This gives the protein CASSEAETRTQYF.